This T cell receptor (beta chain) was identified in a study of post-analysis software for immune sequencing data. At the level of the study: The study covered relapsing-remitting, secondary progressive and progressive-relapsing courses of multiple sclerosis. Study conclusions and caveats: The authors found that F measure strongly co-clustered same-batch samples. The five TRBV segments detected at higher frequency in patients than in controls included TRBV5-6, TRBV5-1 and TRBV20-1. In multiple sclerosis, normalized Chao1 diversity was significantly below that of controls.

The CDR3 extends over 14 amino acids. Germline V gene data show CDR1 as SQVTM and CDR2 as ANQGSEA. V lost 7 bases to trimming and J lost 2 bases, with 16 bases between them. This clonotype came up a few times. What it binds is not known. Unique molecular identifiers had been added to the TCR beta cDNA libraries. Each CDR3 protein is one row after TCRdb ran MiXCR on the PCR reads. The sample carries about 770,000 distinct CDR3 sequences, 46% recorded once. The gene calls are TRBV29-1 and TRBJ2-3, with a possible D match to TRBD2 (6 bases). The sequenced sample was blood. The sequence derives from a girl aged 5-17 years with multiple sclerosis. The CDR3 loop is CSGIAEASTDTQYF. CDR3 in DNA: TGCAGCGGTATAGCGGAAGCATCCACAGATACGCAGTATTTT.